Listed here is a single T cell receptor (beta chain). The data derive from a study of CD8 T cells in Susac syndrome. V was clipped by 1 base and J by 4 bases; unmatched bases: 10. Germline loops: CDR1 SNHLY, CDR2 FYNNEI. The CDR3 runs 17 residues. TCR beta from blood CD8+ and CD4+ T cells was sequenced. Controls were healthy donors chosen to match patients in age and sex. An amount of RNA that ranged from roughly 0.45 to 1 ug was reverse transcribed with random hexamers. The authors amplified TCR beta CDR3 across 54 Vbeta and 13 Jbeta using immunoSEQ multiplex PCR. TCRdb reanalysed the immunoSEQ multiplex PCR reads using MiXCR and keeps one entry per CDR3 protein. The table includes around 200,000 distinct CDR3 sequences, around 95% detected once.

Sequencing was carried out using CD4+ T cells from PBMCs. V and J are TRBV2 and TRBJ1-5; 7 nucleotides align to TRBD1. The clonotype originates from a human donor in good health. CDR3 residues: CASSEDGTGAPNQPQHF. Here the CDR3 DNA reads TGTGCCAGCAGTGAAGACGGAACAGGGGCCCCGAATCAGCCCCAGCATTTT.